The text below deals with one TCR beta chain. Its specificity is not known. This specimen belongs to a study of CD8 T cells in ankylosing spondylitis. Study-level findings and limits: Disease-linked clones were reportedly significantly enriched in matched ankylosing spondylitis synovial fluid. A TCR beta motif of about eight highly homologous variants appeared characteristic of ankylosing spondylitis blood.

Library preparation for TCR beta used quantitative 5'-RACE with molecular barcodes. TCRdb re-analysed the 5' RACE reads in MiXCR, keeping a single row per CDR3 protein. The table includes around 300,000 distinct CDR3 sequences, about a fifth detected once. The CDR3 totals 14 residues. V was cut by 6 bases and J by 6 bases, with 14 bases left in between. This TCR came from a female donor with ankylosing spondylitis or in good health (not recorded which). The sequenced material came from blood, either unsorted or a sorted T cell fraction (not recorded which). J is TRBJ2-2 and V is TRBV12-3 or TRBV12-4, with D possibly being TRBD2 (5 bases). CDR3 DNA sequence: TGTGCCAGCAGGCACAACGTGCGGGCCGGGGAGCTGTTTTTT. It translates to CASRHNVRAGELFF.